This TCR beta chain was identified during a study of PD-L1 blockade in urothelial cancer (dated by TCRdb to the late 2010s). Regarding the research as a whole: Every patient began therapy in the mid-2010s and was given atezolizumab 1,200 mg intravenously every 3 weeks. TCR sequencing covered pretreatment tumor samples and matched, serially collected peripheral blood taken before and after atezolizumab treatment. Patients had an ECOG performance status of 0 or 1 and had received between 0 and 3 prior chemotherapy regimens. Blood samples were analyzed at 3 weeks after treatment start (second dose) and at 6 weeks after treatment start. Some 30 patients had pretreatment blood TCR-seq, roughly 24 had at least one posttreatment blood collection, and roughly 24 had tumor TCR-seq. In the same patients who had TCR sequencing, pretreatment tumors also underwent whole exome sequencing and RNA sequencing. Progression-free survival longer than 6 months counted as durable clinical benefit, and TCR features were additionally tested against both progression-free and overall survival. Durable clinical benefit was achieved by nine patients but not by the remaining 20. An exploratory multi-omic analysis was conducted of the somatic, immune and clinical correlates of response to PD-L1 blockade with atezolizumab in urothelial cancer. A median of roughly 140,000 T cells and 65,000 to 90,000 unique TCRs was obtained from blood samples, and a median clonality of around 0.072 was observed. Twenty-five of 29 patients were males with bladder-origin urothelial cancer, and about two thirds of the roughly 30 reported a prior smoking history. General findings and caveats noted by the study authors: Greater expansion of tumor-associated TCR clones in peripheral blood 3 weeks after the start of treatment was observed in patients with durable benefit (n ≈ 22, p = 0.022). Because the sample size was small (n = 29) and many of the analyses were exploratory, the results are meant to be hypothesis-generating. Improved progression-free and overall survival was associated with having pretreatment peripheral blood TCR clonality below the median.

Concerning this clone itself: Its cognate antigen has yet to be identified. It has no much larger one-base neighbor in the sample; base qualities were not kept.

The cohort comprised nearly 30 patients with locally advanced or metastatic urothelial carcinoma treated at Memorial Sloan Kettering on a trial protocol. Peripheral blood mononuclear cells were collected from each patient pretreatment and during treatment, giving between 1 and 8 total time points per patient. The Qiagen DNeasy Blood extraction kit was used to purify genomic DNA from total PBMCs and from tumor samples. PBMCs were collected pretreatment and during treatment, and were isolated and stored as previously described. Synthetic TCR analog templates were spiked into each PCR to estimate absolute template abundance from read counts. The immunoSEQ assay used bias-controlled V and J gene primers to amplify TCRbeta CDR3 regions from genomic DNA. Rearranged TCRbeta segments were sequenced at approximately 20X coverage. The study's own analysis went as follows. Clustering was used to correct sequencing errors, and CDR3s were annotated against IMGT so that V, D and J genes could be assigned. Downstream analyses used only productive TCRbeta rearrangements and left out out-of-frame or stop-codon sequences. To compute clonality, Shannon entropy was normalized by the log of the number of unique productive sequences and then subtracted from one. Clones differing between time points or between blood and tumor were identified using Fisher's exact test with Benjamini-Hochberg correction, with an adjusted p below 0.01 applied as the threshold. The immuneACCESS repertoire file appears here via TCRdb, limited to in-frame rearrangements. These files lack a portion of the clones; in checked studies, under half of the deficit traces to unresolved V genes, and the cause of the others is not known. D and trimming come from the DNA, and the V and J calls and clone size come from that table. The sample table records under 40,000 clones; around 88% of these occur just once. The ten most abundant clones make up over 1.5% of the sample.

Measured from the cysteine to the phenylalanine, the CDR3 is 17 residues long. Only the CDR3 portion is preserved as DNA: 51 bases, with reading frame beginning at the first base. Taken from the germline V gene (reference sequence), the CDR1 and CDR2 loops are SGHNT and YYREEE. Unmatched junction bases come to 12, with V trimmed by 4 bases and J by 4 bases. The sample was PBMCs, taken around atezolizumab (anti-PD-L1) treatment. The V gene is TRBV5-4 and the J gene is TRBJ2-2; 8 central bases correspond to TRBD2. The receptor was isolated from a man in his sixties with urothelial cancer. The nucleotides read TGTGCCAGCAGCCCCGGCCCGGGCCGGGGGGGCACCGGGGAGCTGTTTTTT. Translated, this gives CASSPGPGRGGTGELFF.